This T cell receptor beta chain was recorded in a study of identical twins (TCRdb year 2016). As for the study more broadly: To test whether fetal clonotypes persist, the study used deep sequencing on TCR alpha and beta repertoires from monozygotic twins, unrelated adults of various ages, and cord blood. To rule out contamination, replicate twin experiments were performed at different times with different library preparation protocols.

The CDR3, cysteine through phenylalanine, is 17 amino acids long. The sequence is cut down to CDR3 DNA, 51 bases in frame from base 1. V lost 1 base and J lost 2 bases; the stretch between them is 16 bases long. Via the germline V gene, CDR1 is SGHTA and CDR2 FQGNSA. This clonotype came up a few times. Its antigen target is currently unknown. No clone much larger than this one lies a single base away; base qualities are absent. The protocol used for the library was 5' RACE. Sequencing took place on an Illumina HiSeq 2000. A universal primer binding site was introduced by template switching, and a unique molecular identifier was present in the final cDNA, enabling accurate counting of TCR cDNA molecules. Specific primers in the conserved constant-segment region were used to synthesize first-strand cDNA for the TCR alpha and beta chains. To control for contamination, every cDNA library was double barcoded, receiving both a SMART-Mk sample barcode and Illumina barcodes. TruSeq adapter sequences and Illumina sample barcodes were added in two successive PCR steps. The TCR alpha and beta cDNA libraries were sequenced on the Illumina HiSeq platform using custom primers. The original pipeline was this. Unique molecular identifiers were extracted from raw reads with MiGEC, and CDR3 positions were determined with MiXCR. For each individual, recombination models were inferred using an EM algorithm with the repgenHMM and IGoR tools. The tcR package in R was used for shared clonotype analysis, with sharing normalized by the product of cloneset sizes. To study raw recombination without the effects of thymic and clonal selection, out-of-frame nonproductive sequences were analyzed. TCRdb trimmed public reads at Q25 via fastp, called clones via MiXCR and kept in-frame beta chains. Entries are consolidated by CDR3 protein sequence, retaining the most common genes and DNA. The V and J calls and clone size are TCRdb's, not the authors'. Within this sample are roughly 1.6 million distinct CDR3 sequences, with about 32% of them counted one time only. In total, the top ten clones hold 0.25% to 0.3% of the sample.

Every donor was a healthy Caucasian. The paper as a whole reports these results and caveats: In monozygotic twins, out-of-frame TCR alpha sharing was systematically underestimated by recombination models, although the models agreed with sharing between unrelated individuals. In beta out-of-frame sequences, excess twin sharing was weaker, because having fewer shared sequences lowered the signal-to-noise ratio. Because the same donors could not be followed over many years, conclusions were based on cross-sectional statistical analysis. Abundant cord blood beta clonotypes carried fewer insertions; young adult naive repertoires showed a weaker similar trend, while memory repertoires showed none. Zero-insertion analyses could be partly confounded by invariant T cells such as MAIT and iNKT, although diverse VJ usage argued against such confounding for most clonotypes. Compared with coincidental sharing between unrelated individuals, out-of-frame TCR alpha sequences shared between twins showed an excess of sequences with low generation probability.

Sequences were obtained from cord blood. The source of this sequence is a newborn girl in good health. The chain is encoded by TRBV7-2 joined to TRBJ2-3; the D segment cannot be called with confidence. The DNA sequence follows: TGTGCCAGCAGCTTAGTGGACGGGTCTTTAGTCACAGATACGCAGTATTTT. This codes for CASSLVDGSLVTDTQYF. Reference TRBV7-2 and TRBJ2-3 genes cover what lies past the CDR3, so the full variable domain is GAGVSQSPSNKVTEKGKDVELRCDPISGHTALYWYRQSLGQGLEFLIYFQGNSAPDKSGLPSDRFSAERTGGSVSTLTIQRTQQEDSAVYLCASSLVDGSLVTDTQYFGPGTRLTVL.